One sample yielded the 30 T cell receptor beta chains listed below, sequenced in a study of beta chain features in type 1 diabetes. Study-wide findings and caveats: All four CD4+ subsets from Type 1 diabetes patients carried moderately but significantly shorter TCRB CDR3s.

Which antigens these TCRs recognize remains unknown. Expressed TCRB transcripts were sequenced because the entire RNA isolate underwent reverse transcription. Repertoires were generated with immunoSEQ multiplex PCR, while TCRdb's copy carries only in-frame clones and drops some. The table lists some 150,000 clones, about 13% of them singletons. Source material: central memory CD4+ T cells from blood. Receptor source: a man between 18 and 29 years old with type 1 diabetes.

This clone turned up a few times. DNA for the CDR3: TGTGCCAGCAGCTTAGGGGACAGTCAAGAGACCCAGTACTTC. This codes for CASSLGDSQETQYF. V and J are TRBV7-9 and TRBJ2-5; 7 positions agree with TRBD1. Germline CDR1 SEHNR, CDR2 FQNEAQ (reference sequence). The J segment lost 2 bases and the V segment lost 1 base, leaving 1 base of the junction unmatched. The CDR3 is 14 amino acids.

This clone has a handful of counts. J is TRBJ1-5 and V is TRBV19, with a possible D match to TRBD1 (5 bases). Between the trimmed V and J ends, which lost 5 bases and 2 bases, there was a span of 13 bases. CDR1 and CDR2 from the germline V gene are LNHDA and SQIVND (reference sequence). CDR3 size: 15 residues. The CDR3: CASSAEGEGNQPQHF. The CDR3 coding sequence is TGTGCCAGTAGTGCTGAAGGGGAGGGCAATCAGCCCCAGCATTTT. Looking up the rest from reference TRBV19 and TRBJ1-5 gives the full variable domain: DGGITQSPKYLFRKEGQNVTLSCEQNLNHDAMYWYRQDPGQGLRLIYYSQIVNDFQKGDIAEGYSVSREKKESFPLTVTSAQKNPTAFYLCASSAEGEGNQPQHFGDGTRLSIL.

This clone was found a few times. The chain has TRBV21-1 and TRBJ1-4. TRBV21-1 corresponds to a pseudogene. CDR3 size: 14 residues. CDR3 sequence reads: CASSHPGSNEKLFF. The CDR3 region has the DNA TGTGCCAGCAGCCACCCGGGAAGTAATGAAAAACTGTTTTTT.

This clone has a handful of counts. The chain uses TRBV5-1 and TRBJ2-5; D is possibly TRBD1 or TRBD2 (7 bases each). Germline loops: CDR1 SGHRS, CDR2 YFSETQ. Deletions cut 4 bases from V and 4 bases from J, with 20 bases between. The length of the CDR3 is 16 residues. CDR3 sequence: CASSPSTTGEGETQYF. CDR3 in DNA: TGCGCCAGCAGCCCTAGCACTACAGGGGAGGGAGAGACCCAGTACTTC.

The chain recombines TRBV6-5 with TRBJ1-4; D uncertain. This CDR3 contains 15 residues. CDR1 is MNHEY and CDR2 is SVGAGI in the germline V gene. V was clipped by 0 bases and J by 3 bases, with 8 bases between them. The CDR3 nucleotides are TGTGCCAGCAGTTACTCTCGAGCTTCTAATGAAAAACTGTTTTTT. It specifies CASSYSRASNEKLFF.

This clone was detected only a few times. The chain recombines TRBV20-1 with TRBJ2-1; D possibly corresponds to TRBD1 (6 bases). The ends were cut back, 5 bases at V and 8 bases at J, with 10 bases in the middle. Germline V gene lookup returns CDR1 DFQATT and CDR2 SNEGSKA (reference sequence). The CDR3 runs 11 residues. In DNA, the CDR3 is TGCAGTGCTCACAGGGTTGATGAGCAGTTCTTC. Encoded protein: CSAHRVDEQFF.

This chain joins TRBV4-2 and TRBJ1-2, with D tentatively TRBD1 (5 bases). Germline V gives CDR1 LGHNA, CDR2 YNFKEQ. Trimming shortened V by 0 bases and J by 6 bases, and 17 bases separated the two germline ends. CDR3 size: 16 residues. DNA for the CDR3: TGTGCCAGCAGCCAAGACCCCGACGGAGGGGTGGATGGCTACACCTTC. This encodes CASSQDPDGGVDGYTF.

This CDR3 reads CSVDWGFYGYTF. The CDR3 DNA reads as TGCAGCGTTGATTGGGGATTCTATGGCTACACCTTC. V and J are TRBV29-1 and TRBJ1-2; D gene unclear. Trimming left V 3 bases short and J 4 bases short, with 9 bases between. Per the germline V gene, CDR1 is SQVTM and CDR2 is ANQGSEA. The CDR3 totals 12 residues.

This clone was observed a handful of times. The CDR3 nucleotides read TGTGCCAGCAGTTACTCCCTCCGAGGGATGGGGGAGACCCAGTACTTC. Translating gives CASSYSLRGMGETQYF. The V and J genes are TRBV6-5 and TRBJ2-5; D possibly corresponds to TRBD2 (5 bases). The V end lost 0 bases, the J end lost 5 bases, and 16 bases lay between the germline ends. The CDR3 is 16 amino acids. Germline V gene sequence: CDR1 MNHEY, CDR2 SVGAGI.

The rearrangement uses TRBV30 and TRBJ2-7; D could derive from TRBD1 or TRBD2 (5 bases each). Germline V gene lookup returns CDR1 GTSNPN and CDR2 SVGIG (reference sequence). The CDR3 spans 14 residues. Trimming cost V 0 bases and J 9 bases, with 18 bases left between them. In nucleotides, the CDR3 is TGTGCCTGGAGTGTAAGCGGCAGGGTACTGGGGCAGTACTTC. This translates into CAWSVSGRVLGQYF.

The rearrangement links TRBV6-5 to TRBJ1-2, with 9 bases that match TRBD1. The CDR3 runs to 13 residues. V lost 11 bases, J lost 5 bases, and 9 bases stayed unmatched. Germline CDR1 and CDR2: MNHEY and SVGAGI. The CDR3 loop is CAAQGQGDYGYTF. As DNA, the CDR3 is TGTGCCGCCCAGGGACAGGGAGATTATGGCTACACCTTC.

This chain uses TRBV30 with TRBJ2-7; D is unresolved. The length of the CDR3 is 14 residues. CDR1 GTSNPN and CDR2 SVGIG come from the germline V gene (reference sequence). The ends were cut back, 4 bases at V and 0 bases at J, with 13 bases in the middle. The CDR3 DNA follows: TGTGCCTGGACCCCCTGGAAGGGCTCCTACGAGCAGTACTTC. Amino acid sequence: CAWTPWKGSYEQYF. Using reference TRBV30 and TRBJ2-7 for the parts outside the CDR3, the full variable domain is SQTIHQWPATLVQPVGSPLSLECTVEGTSNPNLYWYRQAAGRGLQLLFYSVGIGQISSEVPQNLSASRPQDRQFILSSKKLLLSDSGFYLCAWTPWKGSYEQYFGPGTRLTVT.

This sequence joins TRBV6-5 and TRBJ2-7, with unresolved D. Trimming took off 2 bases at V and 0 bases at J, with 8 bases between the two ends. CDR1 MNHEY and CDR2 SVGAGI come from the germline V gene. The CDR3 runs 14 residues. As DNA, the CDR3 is TGTGCCAGCAGTTACGTAATAGGCTCCTACGAGCAGTACTTC. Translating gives CASSYVIGSYEQYF.

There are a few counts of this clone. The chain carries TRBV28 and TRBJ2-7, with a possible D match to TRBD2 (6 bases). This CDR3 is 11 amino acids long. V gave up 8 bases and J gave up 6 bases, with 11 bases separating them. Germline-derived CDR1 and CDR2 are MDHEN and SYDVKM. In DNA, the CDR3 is TGTGCCAGCCTAGGCGGGGCCGAGCAGTACTTC. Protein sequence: CASLGGAEQYF.

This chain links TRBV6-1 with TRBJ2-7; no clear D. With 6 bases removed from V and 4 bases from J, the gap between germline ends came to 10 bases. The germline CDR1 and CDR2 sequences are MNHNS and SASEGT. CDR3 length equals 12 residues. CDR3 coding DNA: TGTGCCAGCAGCAGACTGGGTTACGAGCAGTACTTC. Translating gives CASSRLGYEQYF.

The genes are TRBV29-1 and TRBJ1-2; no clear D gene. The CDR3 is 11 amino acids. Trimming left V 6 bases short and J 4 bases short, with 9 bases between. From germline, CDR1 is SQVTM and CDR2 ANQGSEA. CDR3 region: CSVDTGYGYTF. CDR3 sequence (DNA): TGCAGCGTGGATACGGGCTATGGCTACACCTTC.

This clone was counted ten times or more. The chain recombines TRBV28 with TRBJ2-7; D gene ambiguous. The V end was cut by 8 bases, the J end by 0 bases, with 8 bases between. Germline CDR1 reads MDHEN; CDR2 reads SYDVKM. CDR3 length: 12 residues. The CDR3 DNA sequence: TGTGCCAGCCGGCATACCTCCTACGAGCAGTACTTC. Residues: CASRHTSYEQYF.

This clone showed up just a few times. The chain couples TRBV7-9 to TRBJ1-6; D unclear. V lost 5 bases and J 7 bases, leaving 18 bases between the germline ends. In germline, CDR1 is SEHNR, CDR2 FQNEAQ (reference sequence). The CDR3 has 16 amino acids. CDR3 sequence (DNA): TGTGCCAGCAGCCCCAGCGCTGCAGGATTCAATTCACCCCTCCACTTT. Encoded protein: CASSPSAAGFNSPLHF.

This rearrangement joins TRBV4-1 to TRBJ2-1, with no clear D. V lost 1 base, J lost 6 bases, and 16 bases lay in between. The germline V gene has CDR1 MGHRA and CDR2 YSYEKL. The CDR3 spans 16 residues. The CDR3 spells CASSQGRRSKSNEQFF. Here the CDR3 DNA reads TGCGCCAGCAGCCAAGGAAGACGATCAAAGTCCAATGAGCAGTTCTTC.

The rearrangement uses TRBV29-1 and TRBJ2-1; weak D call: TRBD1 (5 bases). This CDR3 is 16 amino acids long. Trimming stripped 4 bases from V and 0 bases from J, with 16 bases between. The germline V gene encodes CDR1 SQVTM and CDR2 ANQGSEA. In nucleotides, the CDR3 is TGCAGCGTTGCGGGCAGGGCCCTGTTCTCCTACAATGAGCAGTTCTTC. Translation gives CSVAGRALFSYNEQFF.

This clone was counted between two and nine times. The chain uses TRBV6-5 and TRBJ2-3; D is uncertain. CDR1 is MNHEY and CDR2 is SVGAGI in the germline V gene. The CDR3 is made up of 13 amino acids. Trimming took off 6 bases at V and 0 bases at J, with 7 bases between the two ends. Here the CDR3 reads CASSSTSTDTQYF. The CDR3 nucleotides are TGTGCCAGCAGCTCTACTAGCACAGATACGCAGTATTTT.

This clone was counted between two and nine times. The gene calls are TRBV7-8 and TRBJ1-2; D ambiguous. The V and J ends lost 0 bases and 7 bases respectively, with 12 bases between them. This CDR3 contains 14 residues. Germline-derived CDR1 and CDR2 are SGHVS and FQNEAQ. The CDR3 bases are TGTGCCAGCAGCTTAGCGCCGGGCCCGGGTGGCTACACCTTC. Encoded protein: CASSLAPGPGGYTF.

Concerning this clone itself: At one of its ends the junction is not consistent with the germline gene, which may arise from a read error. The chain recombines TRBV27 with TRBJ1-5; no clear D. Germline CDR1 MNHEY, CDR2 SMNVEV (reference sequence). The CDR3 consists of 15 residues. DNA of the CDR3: TGTGCCTGCAGTTTGGTAGGGAGAGACAATCAGCCCCAGCATTTT. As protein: CACSLVGRDNQPQHF.

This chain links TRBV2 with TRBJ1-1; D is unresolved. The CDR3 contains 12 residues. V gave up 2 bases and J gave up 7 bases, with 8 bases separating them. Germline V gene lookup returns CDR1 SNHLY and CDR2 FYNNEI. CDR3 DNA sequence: TGTGCCAGCAGTGAACCGTTAGGTGAAGCTTTCTTT. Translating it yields CASSEPLGEAFF.

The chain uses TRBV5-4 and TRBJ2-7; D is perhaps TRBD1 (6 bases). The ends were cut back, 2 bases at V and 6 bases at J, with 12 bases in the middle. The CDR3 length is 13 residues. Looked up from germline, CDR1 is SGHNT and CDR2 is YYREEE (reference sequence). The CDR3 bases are TGTGCCAGCAGCTTTTCCGGGACATTCGAGCAGTACTTC. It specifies CASSFSGTFEQYF.

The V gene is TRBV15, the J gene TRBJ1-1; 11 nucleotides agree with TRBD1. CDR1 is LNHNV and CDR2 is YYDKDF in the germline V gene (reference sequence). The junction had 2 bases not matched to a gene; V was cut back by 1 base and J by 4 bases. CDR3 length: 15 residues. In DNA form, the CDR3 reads TGTGCCACCAGCAGAGGGGACAGGGGGAGCACTGAAGCTTTCTTT. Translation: CATSRGDRGSTEAFF.

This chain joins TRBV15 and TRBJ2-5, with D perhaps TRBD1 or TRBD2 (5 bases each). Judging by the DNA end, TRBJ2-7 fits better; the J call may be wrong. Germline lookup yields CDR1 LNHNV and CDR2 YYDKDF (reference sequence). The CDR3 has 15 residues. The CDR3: CATSVSRELKYEQYF. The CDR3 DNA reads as TGTGCCACCAGCGTAAGCAGGGAGCTCAAGTACGAGCAGTACTTC.

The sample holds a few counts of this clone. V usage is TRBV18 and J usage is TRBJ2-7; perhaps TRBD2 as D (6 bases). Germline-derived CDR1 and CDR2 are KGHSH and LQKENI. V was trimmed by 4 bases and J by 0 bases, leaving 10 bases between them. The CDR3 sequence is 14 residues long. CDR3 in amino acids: CASSLSGGSYEQYF. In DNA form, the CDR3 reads TGTGCCAGCTCACTCTCCGGGGGCTCCTACGAGCAGTACTTC.

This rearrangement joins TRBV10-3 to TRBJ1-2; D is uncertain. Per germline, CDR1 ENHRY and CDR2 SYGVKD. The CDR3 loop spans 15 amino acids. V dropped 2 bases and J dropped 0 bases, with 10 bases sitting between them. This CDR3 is CAISEGVQANYGYTF. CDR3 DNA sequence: TGTGCCATCAGTGAGGGGGTTCAGGCTAACTATGGCTACACCTTC.

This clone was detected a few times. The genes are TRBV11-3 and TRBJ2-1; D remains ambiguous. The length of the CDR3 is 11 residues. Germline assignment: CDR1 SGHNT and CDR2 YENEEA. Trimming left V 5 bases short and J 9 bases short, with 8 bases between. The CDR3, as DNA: TGTGCCAGCAGCCCAGAGCGTGAGCAGTTCTTC. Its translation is CASSPEREQFF.